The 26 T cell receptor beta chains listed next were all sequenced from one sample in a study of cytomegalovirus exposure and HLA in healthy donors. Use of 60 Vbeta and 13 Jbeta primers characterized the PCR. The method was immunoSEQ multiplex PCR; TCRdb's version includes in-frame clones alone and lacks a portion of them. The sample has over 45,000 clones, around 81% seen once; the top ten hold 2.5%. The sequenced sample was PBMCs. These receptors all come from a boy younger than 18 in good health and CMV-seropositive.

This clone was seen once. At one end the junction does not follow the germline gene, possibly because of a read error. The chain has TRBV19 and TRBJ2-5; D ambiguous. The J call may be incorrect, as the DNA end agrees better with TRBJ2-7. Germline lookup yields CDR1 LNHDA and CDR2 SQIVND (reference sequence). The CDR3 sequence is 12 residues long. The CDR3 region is CASRGVSHEQYF. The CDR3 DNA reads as TGTGCCAGTAGGGGCGTCTCCCACGAGCAGTACTTC.

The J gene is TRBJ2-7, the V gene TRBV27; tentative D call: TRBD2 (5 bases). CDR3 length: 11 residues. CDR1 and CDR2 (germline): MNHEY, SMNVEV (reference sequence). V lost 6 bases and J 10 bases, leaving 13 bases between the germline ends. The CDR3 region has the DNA TGTGCCAGCAGCGACTATCTGTTTCAGTACTTC. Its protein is CASSDYLFQYF.

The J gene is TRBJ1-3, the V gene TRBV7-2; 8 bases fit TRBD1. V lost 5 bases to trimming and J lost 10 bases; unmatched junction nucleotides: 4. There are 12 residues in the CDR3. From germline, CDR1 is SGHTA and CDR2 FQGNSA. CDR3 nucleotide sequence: TGTGCCAGCAGCGTTAGACAGGGGACCATATATTTT. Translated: CASSVRQGTIYF.

The CDR3, as DNA: TGTGCCAGCAGTGAAGTTCAGGGCTTATACTACGAGCAGTACTTC. Amino acids: CASSEVQGLYYEQYF. The chain recombines TRBV2 with TRBJ2-7; TRBD1 might be the D (5 bases). Germline V gives CDR1 SNHLY, CDR2 FYNNEI. V was shortened by 1 base and J by 3 bases, with 13 bases between the two germline ends. CDR3 size: 15 residues.

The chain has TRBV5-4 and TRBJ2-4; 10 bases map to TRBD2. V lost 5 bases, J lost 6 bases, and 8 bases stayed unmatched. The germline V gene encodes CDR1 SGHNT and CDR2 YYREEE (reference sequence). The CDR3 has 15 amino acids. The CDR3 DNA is TGTGCCAGCAGTATGAAGCGGGGGGGCGGAAACATTCAGTACTTC. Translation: CASSMKRGGGNIQYF.

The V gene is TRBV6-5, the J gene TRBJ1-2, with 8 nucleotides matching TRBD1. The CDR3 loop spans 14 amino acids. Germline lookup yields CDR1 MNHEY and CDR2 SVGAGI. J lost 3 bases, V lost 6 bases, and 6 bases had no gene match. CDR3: CASRNPGGDYGYTF. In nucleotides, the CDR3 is TGTGCCAGCAGAAATCCAGGGGGCGACTATGGCTACACCTTC.

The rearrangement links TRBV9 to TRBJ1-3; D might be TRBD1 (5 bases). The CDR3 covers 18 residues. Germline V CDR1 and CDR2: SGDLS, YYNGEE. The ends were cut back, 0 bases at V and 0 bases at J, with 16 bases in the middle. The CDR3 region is CASSVETGIAPSGNTIYF. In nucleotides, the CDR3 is TGTGCCAGCAGCGTAGAAACAGGTATAGCTCCCTCTGGAAACACCATATATTTT.

CDR3 in amino acids: CASTTTTAGNTIYF. CDR3 DNA: TGTGCCAGCACCACAACGACAGCTGGAAACACCATATATTTT. The chain employs TRBV6-5 and TRBJ1-3, with TRBD1 as a possible D gene (5 bases). This CDR3 contains 14 residues. Germline CDR1 MNHEY, CDR2 SVGAGI. Trimming shortened V by 7 bases and J by 2 bases, and 12 bases separated the two germline ends.

The CDR3 spells CASATGSNSPLHF. The DNA of the CDR3 is TGCGCCAGCGCGACAGGGAGTAATTCACCCCTCCACTTT. The chain uses TRBV5-1 and TRBJ1-6; 7 nucleotides line up with TRBD1. V gave up 7 bases and J gave up 6 bases; unmatched junction bases: 4. Germline-derived CDR1 and CDR2 are SGHRS and YFSETQ. This CDR3 region has 13 residues.

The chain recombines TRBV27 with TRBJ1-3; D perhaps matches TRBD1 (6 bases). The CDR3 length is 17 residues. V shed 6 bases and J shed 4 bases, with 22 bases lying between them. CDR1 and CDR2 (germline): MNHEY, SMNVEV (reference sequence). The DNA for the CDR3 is TGTGCCAGCAGCCTCTCCCCGGGGGGCTGGGGAGGAAACACCATATATTTT. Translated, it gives CASSLSPGGWGGNTIYF.

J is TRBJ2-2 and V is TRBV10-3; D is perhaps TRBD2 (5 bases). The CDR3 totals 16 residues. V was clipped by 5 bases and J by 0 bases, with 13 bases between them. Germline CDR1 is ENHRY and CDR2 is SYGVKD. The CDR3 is CAISSEGSANTGELFF. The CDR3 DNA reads TGTGCCATCAGTTCCGAGGGAAGCGCGAACACCGGGGAGCTGTTTTTT.

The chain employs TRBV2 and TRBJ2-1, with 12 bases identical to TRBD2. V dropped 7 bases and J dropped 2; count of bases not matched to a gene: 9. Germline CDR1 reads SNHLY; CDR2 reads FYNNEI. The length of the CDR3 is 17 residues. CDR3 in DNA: TGTGCCAGCAATGGACTAGCGGGATATGGGGCCTACAATGAGCAGTTCTTC. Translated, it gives CASNGLAGYGAYNEQFF.

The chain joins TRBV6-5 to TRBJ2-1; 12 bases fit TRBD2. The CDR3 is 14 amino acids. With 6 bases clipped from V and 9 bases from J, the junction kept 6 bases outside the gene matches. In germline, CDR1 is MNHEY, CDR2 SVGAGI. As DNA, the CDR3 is TGTGCCAGCAGCCGTCTAGCGGGGGGGTCTGAGCAGTTCTTC. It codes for CASSRLAGGSEQFF.

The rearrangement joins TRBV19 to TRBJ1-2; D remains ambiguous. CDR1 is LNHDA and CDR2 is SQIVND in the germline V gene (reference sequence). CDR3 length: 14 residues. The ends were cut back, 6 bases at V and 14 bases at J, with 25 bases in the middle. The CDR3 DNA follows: TGTGCCAGTAGGCGACGGGAGGGCGACGCGTGTTTAACCTTC. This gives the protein CASRRREGDACLTF. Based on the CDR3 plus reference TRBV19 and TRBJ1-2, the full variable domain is DGGITQSPKYLFRKEGQNVTLSCEQNLNHDAMYWYRQDPGQGLRLIYYSQIVNDFQKGDIAEGYSVSREKKESFPLTVTSAQKNPTAFYLCASRRREGDACLTFGSGTRLTVV.

The CDR3 spells CASSFGQYNEQFF. CDR3 coding DNA: TGTGCCAGCAGCTTTGGCCAGTACAATGAGCAGTTCTTC. V and J are TRBV7-6 and TRBJ2-1, with D hard to call. The V and J ends lost 3 bases and 4 bases respectively, with 7 bases between them. Germline V lookup: CDR1 SGHVS, CDR2 FNYEAQ. This CDR3 is built from 13 residues.

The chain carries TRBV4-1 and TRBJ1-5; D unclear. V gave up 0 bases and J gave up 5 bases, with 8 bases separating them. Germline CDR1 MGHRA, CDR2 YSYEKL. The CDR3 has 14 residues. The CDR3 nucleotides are TGCGCCAGCAGCCAAGAACAAACAGATCAGCCCCAGCATTTT. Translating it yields CASSQEQTDQPQHF.

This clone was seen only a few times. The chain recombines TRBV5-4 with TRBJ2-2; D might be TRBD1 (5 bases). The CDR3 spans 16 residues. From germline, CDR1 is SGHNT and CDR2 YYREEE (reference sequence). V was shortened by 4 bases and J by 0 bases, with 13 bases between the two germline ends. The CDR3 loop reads CASSPHWGANTGELFF. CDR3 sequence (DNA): TGTGCCAGCAGCCCCCATTGGGGCGCGAACACCGGGGAGCTGTTTTTT. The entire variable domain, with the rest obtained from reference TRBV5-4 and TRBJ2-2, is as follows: ETGVTQSPTHLIKTRGQQVTLRCSSQSGHNTVSWYQQALGQGPQFIFQYYREEENGRGNFPPRFSGLQFPNYSSELNVNALELDDSALYLCASSPHWGANTGELFFGEGSRLTVL.

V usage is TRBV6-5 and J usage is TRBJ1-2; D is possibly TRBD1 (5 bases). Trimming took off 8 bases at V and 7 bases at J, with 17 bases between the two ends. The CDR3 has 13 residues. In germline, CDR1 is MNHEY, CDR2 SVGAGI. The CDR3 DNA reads TGTGCCAGCGTTGGGGGGGGGAGCCGTGGCTACACCTTC. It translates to CASVGGGSRGYTF.

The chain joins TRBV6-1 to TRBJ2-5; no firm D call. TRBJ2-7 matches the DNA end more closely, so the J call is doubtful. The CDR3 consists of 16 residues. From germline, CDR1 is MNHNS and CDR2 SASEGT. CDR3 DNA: TGTGCCAGCAGTGAAGTGGGCTTCCCAAGCTCCTACGAGCAGTACTTC. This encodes CASSEVGFPSSYEQYF.

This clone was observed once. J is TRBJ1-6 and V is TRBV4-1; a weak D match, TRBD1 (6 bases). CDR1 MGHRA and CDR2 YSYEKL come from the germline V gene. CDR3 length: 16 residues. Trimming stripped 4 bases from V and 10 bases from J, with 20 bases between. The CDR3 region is CASSRLTGKSGSPLHF. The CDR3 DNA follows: TGCGCCAGCAGCCGTTTGACAGGCAAGTCAGGATCACCCCTCCACTTT.

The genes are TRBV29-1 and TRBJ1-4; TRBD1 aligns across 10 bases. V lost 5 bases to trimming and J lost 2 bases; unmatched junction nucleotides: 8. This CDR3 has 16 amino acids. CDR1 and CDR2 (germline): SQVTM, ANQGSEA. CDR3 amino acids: CSVSGGQGSTNEKLFF. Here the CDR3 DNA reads TGCAGCGTTTCAGGGGGACAGGGGTCGACTAATGAAAAACTGTTTTTT.

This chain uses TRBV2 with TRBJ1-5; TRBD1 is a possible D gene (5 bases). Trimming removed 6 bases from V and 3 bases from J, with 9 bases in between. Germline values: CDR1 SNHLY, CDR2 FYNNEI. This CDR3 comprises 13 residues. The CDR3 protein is CASRRTFNQPQHF. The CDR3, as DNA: TGTGCCAGCAGAAGGACATTCAATCAGCCCCAGCATTTT.

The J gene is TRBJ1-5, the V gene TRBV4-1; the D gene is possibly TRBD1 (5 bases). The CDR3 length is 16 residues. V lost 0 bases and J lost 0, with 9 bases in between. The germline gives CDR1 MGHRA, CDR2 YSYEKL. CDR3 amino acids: CASSQDEGDSNQPQHF. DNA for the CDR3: TGCGCCAGCAGCCAAGATGAAGGGGATAGCAATCAGCCCCAGCATTTT.

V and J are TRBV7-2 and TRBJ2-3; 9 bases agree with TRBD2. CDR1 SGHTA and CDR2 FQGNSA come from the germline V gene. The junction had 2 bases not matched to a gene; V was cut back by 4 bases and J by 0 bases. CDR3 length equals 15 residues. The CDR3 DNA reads TGTGCCAGCAGCTCGGGACTAGCTAGCACAGATACGCAGTATTTT. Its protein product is CASSSGLASTDTQYF. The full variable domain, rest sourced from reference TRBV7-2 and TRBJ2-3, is GAGVSQSPSNKVTEKGKDVELRCDPISGHTALYWYRQSLGQGLEFLIYFQGNSAPDKSGLPSDRFSAERTGGSVSTLTIQRTQQEDSAVYLCASSSGLASTDTQYFGPGTRLTVL.

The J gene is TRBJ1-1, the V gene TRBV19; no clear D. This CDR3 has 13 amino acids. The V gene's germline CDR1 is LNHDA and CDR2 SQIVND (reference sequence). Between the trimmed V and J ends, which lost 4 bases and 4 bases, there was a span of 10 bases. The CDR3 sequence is CASSRVAVTEAFF. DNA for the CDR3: TGTGCCAGTAGTAGAGTGGCGGTCACTGAAGCTTTCTTT.

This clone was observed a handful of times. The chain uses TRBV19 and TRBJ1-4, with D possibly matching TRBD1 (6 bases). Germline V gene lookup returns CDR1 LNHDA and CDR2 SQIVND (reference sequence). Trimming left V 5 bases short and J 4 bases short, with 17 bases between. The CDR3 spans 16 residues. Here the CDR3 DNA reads TGTGCCAGTAGTGAACTACAGGGCTGGGATAATGAAAAACTGTTTTTT. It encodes CASSELQGWDNEKLFF. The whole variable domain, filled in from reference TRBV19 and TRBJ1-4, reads DGGITQSPKYLFRKEGQNVTLSCEQNLNHDAMYWYRQDPGQGLRLIYYSQIVNDFQKGDIAEGYSVSREKKESFPLTVTSAQKNPTAFYLCASSELQGWDNEKLFFGSGTQLSVL.